The 7 T cell receptor beta chains presented below share a single source sample, sequenced in a study of shared clonotypes between healthy human individuals. This table comes from immunoSEQ multiplex PCR, and its TCRdb copy is limited to in-frame clones, with some not included. There are about 600,000 clones in the sample; 97% occur only once, and about 0.057% lies in the top ten. Material: naive CD4+ T cells sorted from blood. Subset denoted: CD45RA+ positively selected. Receptor source: a woman aged 25-40 years in good health.

The chain joins TRBV2 to TRBJ2-7, with a tentative D call TRBD1 (5 bases). Trimming cost V 4 bases and J 0 bases, with 13 bases left between them. This CDR3 is 15 amino acids long. The V gene's germline CDR1 is SNHLY and CDR2 FYNNEI. This CDR3 reads CASSALARVSYEQYF. CDR3 sequence (DNA): TGTGCCAGCAGTGCTCTTGCCAGGGTCTCCTACGAGCAGTACTTC. Filled out from reference TRBV2 and TRBJ2-7, the complete variable domain reads EPEVTQTPSHQVTQMGQEVILRCVPISNHLYFYWYRQILGQKVEFLVSFYNNEISEKSEIFDDQFSVERPDGSNFTLKIRSTKLEDSAMYFCASSALARVSYEQYFGPGTRLTVT.

The chain links TRBV18 to TRBJ2-7, with TRBD1 matching 7 bases. The CDR3 sequence is 13 residues long. Germline CDR1 reads KGHSH; CDR2 reads LQKENI. V shed 5 bases, J shed 2 bases, and the junction held 3 bases outside the gene matches. CDR3 bases: TGTGCCAGCTCAGACGGACAGGCCTACGAGCAGTACTTC. Translating it yields CASSDGQAYEQYF.

The genes are TRBV5-1 and TRBJ2-3; either TRBD1 or TRBD2 may supply D (5 bases each). Germline CDR1 is SGHRS and CDR2 is YFSETQ. V gave up 3 bases and J gave up 2 bases, with 10 bases separating them. The CDR3 loop spans 14 amino acids. CDR3 residues: CASSSGTDTDTQYF. CDR3 coding DNA: TGCGCCAGCAGCTCCGGGACGGACACAGATACGCAGTATTTT. The complete variable domain, with remaining parts taken from reference TRBV5-1 and TRBJ2-3, reads KAGVTQTPRYLIKTRGQQVTLSCSPISGHRSVSWYQQTPGQGLQFLFEYFSETQRNKGNFPGRFSGRQFSNSRSEMNVSTLELGDSALYLCASSSGTDTDTQYFGPGTRLTVL.

This clone has only one observation. The CDR3 DNA reads as TGTGCCAGCAGTGCTCAGGGTTTATCGTACGGCTACACCTTC. Protein product: CASSAQGLSYGYTF. This chain uses TRBV2 with TRBJ1-2, with TRBD1 as a possible D gene (5 bases). From germline, CDR1 is SNHLY and CDR2 FYNNEI. Deletions cut 4 bases from V and 8 bases from J, with 17 bases between. The CDR3 covers 14 residues.

V and J are TRBV6-5 and TRBJ2-7, with D hard to call. The germline gives CDR1 MNHEY, CDR2 SVGAGI. The CDR3 is 14 amino acids. Deletions cut 2 bases from V and 0 bases from J, with 8 bases between. The DNA for the CDR3 is TGTGCCAGCAGTTACGACGCCTACTCCTACGAGCAGTACTTC. Its translation is CASSYDAYSYEQYF.

This rearrangement joins TRBV13 to TRBJ2-3; the match to TRBD2 covers 8 bases. CDR1 and CDR2 from the germline V gene are PRHDT and FYEKMQ (reference sequence). V shed 5 bases, J shed 4 bases, and the junction held 17 bases outside the gene matches. The length of the CDR3 is 18 residues. The CDR3 is CASSLSTSPGRDPDTQYF. CDR3 DNA: TGTGCCAGCAGCCTCTCTACCTCGCCCGGGAGGGATCCAGATACGCAGTATTTT.

The rearrangement uses TRBV11-2 and TRBJ1-3; D possibly corresponds to TRBD1 (5 bases). Germline loops: CDR1 SGHAT, CDR2 FQNNGV. The ends were cut back, 4 bases at V and 4 bases at J, with 17 bases in the middle. The CDR3 is made up of 16 amino acids. The CDR3 DNA reads TGTGCCAGCAGCTCATCCCACAGGCTACGAGGAAACACCATATATTTT. This sequence encodes CASSSSHRLRGNTIYF.